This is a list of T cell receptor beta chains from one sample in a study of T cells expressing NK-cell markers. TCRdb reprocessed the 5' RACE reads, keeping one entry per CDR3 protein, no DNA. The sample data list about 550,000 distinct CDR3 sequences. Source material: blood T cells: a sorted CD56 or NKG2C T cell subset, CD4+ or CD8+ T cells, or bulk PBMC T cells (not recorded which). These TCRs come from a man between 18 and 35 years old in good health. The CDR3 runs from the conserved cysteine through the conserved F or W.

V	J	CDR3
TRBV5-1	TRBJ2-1	CASSQSGTDSEQFF
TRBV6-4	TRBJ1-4	CASSLTGTGGEKLFF
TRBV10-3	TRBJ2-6	CAISETGGVTSGANVLTF
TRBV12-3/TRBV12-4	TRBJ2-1	CASSQAGGREANEQFF
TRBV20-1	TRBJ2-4	CSASLGEGNIQYF
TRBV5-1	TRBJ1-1	CASSLGGQSNPEAFF
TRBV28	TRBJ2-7	CASSLLGAYEQYF
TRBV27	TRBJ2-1	CASRRAGTRANEQFF
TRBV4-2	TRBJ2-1	CASWGQDNEQFF
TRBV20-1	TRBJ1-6	CSARIDRANSPLHF
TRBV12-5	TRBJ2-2	CASPDRNTGELFF
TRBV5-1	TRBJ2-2	CASSFDSTPIYTGELFF
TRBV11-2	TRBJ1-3	CASSLIPQGRNTIYF
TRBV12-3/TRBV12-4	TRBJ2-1	CATIPGAGLMNEQFF
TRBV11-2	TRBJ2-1	CASSPLRQGAGPANEQFF
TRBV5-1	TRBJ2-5	CASSLSLAGEGETQYF
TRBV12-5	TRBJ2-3	CASGLGGSTDTQYF
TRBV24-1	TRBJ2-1	CATSDWGSKGAAEQFF
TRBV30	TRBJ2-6	CAWTPGWGANVLTF
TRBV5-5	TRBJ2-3	CASSLGGLAGGDTQYF
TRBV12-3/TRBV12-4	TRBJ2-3	CASSGHPGGPRDTQYF
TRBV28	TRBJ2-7	CASSLSPGTSGINEQYF
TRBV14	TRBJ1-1	CASSQGGIRLRGTEAFF
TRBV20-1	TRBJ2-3	CSANRGDTQYF
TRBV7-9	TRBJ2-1	CASSIITSYDEQFF
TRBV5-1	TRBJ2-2	CASSAATGVGTGELFF
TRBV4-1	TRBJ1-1	CASSHLGGREAFF
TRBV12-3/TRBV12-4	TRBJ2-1	CASRQAPPYNEQFF
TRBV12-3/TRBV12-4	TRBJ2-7	CASSGPQGIFIYEQYF